This T cell receptor beta chain appears in the sequencing data of a study of regulatory T cells in long-lasting Graves disease. The length of the CDR3 is 14 residues. Trimming cost V 2 bases and J 3 bases, with 10 bases left between them. Germline lookup yields CDR1 MNHEY and CDR2 SVGAGI. Relying on iRepertoire HTBI primers and Arm-PCR of CDR3 regions, the team built TCR beta libraries. MiXCR, run by TCRdb on the multiplex PCR reads, gives a single entry per CDR3 protein. The sample records approximately 350,000 distinct CDR3 sequences, roughly 24% being singletons. Time point described: persistent/refractory GD, antithyroid drugs over 5 years with positive TRAb. From PBMCs, RNA was extracted and then used to make the TCR library.

This clonotype was sampled from a woman aged 40 to 50 with Graves disease. Sample: peripheral blood mononuclear cells (PBMCs), taken when the disease was refractory, from a patient treated with antithyroid drugs. The chain is built from TRBV6-5 and TRBJ1-1; possible D gene TRBD1, 5 bases. The CDR3 nucleotides are TGTGCCAGCAGTTACAATAGGGGATACACTGAAGCTTTCTTT. Amino acid sequence: CASSYNRGYTEAFF.